This TCR beta chain originates from a study of T-cell reconstitution after alpha-beta-depleted transplantation in children. Study findings and constraints: Surviving recipient T cells and intrathymic progenitors accounted for some patients' high TCRbeta diversity at day 60. One year after transplant, T-cell counts and diversity came mostly from newly produced T cells. Several hundred expanded graft clones reportedly supplied alpha-beta T cells about two months after transplant.

Unique molecular identifiers were incorporated into the prepared TCRbeta library. TCRdb itself ran the PCR reads through MiXCR, one entry per CDR3 protein. The sample lists about 980,000 distinct CDR3 sequences, about 30% occurring once. This CDR3 has 15 amino acids. The V end was cut by 1 base, the J end by 4 bases, with 12 bases between. CDR1 is LGHNA and CDR2 is YNFKEQ in the germline V gene. As for this clonotype: Its antigen is not known.

The chain carries TRBV4-2 and TRBJ2-3, with D possibly being TRBD2 (5 bases). This receptor was identified in a boy under two years old who had a stem cell transplant for SCID, so the T cells may come from the graft donor. Specimen: PBMCs, mostly from graft donor cells, collected 360 days after TCRalphabeta/CD19-depleted stem cell transplant. The CDR3 spells CASSQAPVGADTQYF. CDR3 DNA: TGTGCCAGCAGCCAAGCCCCGGTCGGGGCAGATACGCAGTATTTT.